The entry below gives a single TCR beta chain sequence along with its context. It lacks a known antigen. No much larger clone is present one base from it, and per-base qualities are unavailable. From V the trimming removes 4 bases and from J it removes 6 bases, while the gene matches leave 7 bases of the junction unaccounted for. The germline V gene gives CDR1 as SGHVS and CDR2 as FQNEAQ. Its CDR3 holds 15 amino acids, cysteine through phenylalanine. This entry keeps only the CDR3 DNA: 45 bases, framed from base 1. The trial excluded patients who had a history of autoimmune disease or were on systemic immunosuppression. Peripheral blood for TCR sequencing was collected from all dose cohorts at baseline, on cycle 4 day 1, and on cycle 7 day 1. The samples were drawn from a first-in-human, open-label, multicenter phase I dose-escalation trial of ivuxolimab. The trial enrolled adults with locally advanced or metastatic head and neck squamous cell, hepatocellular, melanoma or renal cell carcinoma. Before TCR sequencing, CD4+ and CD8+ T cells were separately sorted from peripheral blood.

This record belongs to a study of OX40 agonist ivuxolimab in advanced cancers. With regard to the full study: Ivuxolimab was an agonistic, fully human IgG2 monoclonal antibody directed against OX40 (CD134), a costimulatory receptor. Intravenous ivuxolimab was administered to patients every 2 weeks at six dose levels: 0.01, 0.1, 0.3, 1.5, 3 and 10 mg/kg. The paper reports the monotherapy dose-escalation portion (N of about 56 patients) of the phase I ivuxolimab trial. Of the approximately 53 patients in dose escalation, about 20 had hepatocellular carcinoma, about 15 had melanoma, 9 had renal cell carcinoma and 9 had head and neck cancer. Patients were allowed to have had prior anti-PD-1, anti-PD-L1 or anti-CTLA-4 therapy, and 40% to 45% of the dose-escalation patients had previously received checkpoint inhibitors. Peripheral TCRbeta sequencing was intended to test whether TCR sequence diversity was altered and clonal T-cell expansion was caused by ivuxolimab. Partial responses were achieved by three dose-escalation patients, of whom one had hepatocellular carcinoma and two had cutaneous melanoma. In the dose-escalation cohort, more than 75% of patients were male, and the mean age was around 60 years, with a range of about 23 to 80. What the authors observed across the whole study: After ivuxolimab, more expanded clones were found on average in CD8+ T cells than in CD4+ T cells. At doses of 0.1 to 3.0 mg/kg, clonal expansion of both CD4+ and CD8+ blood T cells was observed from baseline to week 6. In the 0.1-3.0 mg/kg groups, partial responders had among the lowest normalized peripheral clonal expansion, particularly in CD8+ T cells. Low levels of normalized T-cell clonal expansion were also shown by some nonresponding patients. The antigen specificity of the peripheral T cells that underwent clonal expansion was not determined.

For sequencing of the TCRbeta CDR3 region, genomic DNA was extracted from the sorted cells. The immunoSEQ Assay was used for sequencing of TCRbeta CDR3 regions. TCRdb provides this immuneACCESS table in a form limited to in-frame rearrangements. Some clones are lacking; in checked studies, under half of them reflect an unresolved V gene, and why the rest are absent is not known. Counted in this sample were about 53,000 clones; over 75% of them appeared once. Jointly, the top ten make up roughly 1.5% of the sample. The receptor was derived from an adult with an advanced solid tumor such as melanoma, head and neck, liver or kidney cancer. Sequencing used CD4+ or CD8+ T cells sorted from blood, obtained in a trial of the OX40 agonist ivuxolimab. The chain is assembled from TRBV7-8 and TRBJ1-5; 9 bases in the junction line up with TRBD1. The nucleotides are TGTGCCAGCAGCTCCCACAGGGGGCAGGGTCAGCCCCAGCATTTT. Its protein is CASSSHRGQGQPQHF.